The rows below give T cell receptor beta chains drawn from one sample of a study of blood T cell repertoires in COVID-19. Some clones are missing from TCRdb's copy, which holds only in-frame ones; the method was immunoSEQ multiplex PCR. Of 150,000 to 250,000 clones listed, approximately 82% are singletons. Specimen: peripheral blood. These receptor sequences come from a human donor with acute or convalescent COVID-19. The donor label of this sample is uncertain. Each CDR3 is given with its conserved first and last residue. D genes are given only for firm matches. Expanded clones get a size class; other rows say once, few or many, or leave the size out.

TRBV27	TRBJ2-7	.	TRBD1	CASSFRDRVYEQYF	TGTGCCAGCAGTTTTCGGGACAGGGTCTACGAGCAGTACTTC
TRBV5-6	TRBJ2-6	.	TRBD2	CASSSLGRGEANVLTF	TGTGCCAGCAGCTCCCTGGGACGGGGGGAAGCCAACGTCCTGACTTTC
TRBV28	TRBJ2-7	.	.	CASSFPSSYEQYF	TGTGCCAGCAGTTTCCCCTCTTCCTACGAGCAGTACTTC
TRBV3-1/TRBV3-2	TRBJ2-7	.	.	CASSSRTGTYEQYF	TGTGCCAGCAGCTCCCGGACTGGGACCTACGAGCAGTACTTC
TRBV6-5	TRBJ2-5	.	TRBD2	CASRELAGAETQYF	TGTGCCAGCAGGGAGCTAGCGGGAGCAGAGACCCAGTACTTC
TRBV3-1/TRBV3-2	TRBJ2-1	.	.	CASSQELYNEQFF	TGTGCCAGCAGCCAAGAACTGTACAATGAGCAGTTCTTC
TRBV20-1	TRBJ2-7	.	TRBD2	CSASTSGRGPYEQYF	TGCAGTGCTAGTACTAGCGGGAGGGGCCCCTACGAGCAGTACTTC
TRBV27	TRBJ1-2	once	.	CASSNGQIYGYTF	TGTGCCAGCAGCAACGGACAGATCTATGGCTACACCTTC
TRBV6-2/TRBV6-3	TRBJ2-7	.	TRBD2	CASSPGLAGEGTYEQYF	TGTGCCAGCAGTCCCGGACTAGCGGGAGAAGGGACCTACGAGCAGTACTTC
TRBV11-1	TRBJ1-6	.	.	CASSLTASSYNSPLHF	TGTGCCAGCAGCTTAACAGCCTCTTCCTATAATTCACCCCTCCACTTT
TRBV28	TRBJ1-5	few	TRBD1	CASTLTGWNQPQHF	TGTGCCAGCACCCTGACAGGGTGGAATCAGCCCCAGCATTTT
TRBV6-5	TRBJ1-2	once	.	CASSYGQNYGYTF	TGTGCCAGCAGTTACGGTCAGAACTATGGCTACACCTTC
TRBV11-2	TRBJ2-5	.	TRBD2	CASSLGGTSGIQETQYF	TGTGCCAGCAGCTTAGGTGGGACTAGCGGGATCCAAGAGACCCAGTACTTC
TRBV7-6	TRBJ2-3	.	.	CASSLSLASTDTQYF	TGTGCCAGCAGCTTATCTCTAGCGAGCACAGATACGCAGTATTTT
TRBV7-2	TRBJ2-7	.	.	CASSLASGSPSNYEQYF	TGTGCCAGCAGCTTAGCTTCGGGGAGCCCTAGTAACTACGAGCAGTACTTC
TRBV25-1	TRBJ2-7	.	.	CASSGRRGPYSYEQYF	TGTGCCAGCAGTGGGCGTCGGGGTCCTTACTCCTACGAGCAGTACTTC
TRBV28	TRBJ2-2	.	TRBD2	CASKLGGPSGELFF	TGTGCCAGCAAGCTGGGAGGGCCGTCCGGGGAGCTGTTTTTT
TRBV6-5	TRBJ2-3	.	TRBD1	CASSRQGDTQYF	TGTGCCAGCAGTCGACAGGGGGATACGCAGTATTTT
TRBV30	TRBJ2-2	.	.	CAWSLNTGELFF	TGTGCCTGGAGTCTGAACACCGGGGAGCTGTTTTTT
TRBV5-5	TRBJ2-3	.	.	CASSLLGVSTDTQYF	TGTGCCAGCAGCTTGCTCGGGGTTAGCACAGATACGCAGTATTTT
TRBV3-1/TRBV3-2	TRBJ2-1	.	.	CASSQEGTQGHNEQFF	TGTGCCAGCAGCCAAGAGGGGACCCAGGGGCACAATGAGCAGTTCTTC
TRBV4-2	TRBJ2-1	.	.	CASSQPDLRNEQFF	TGTGCCAGCAGCCAACCTGATTTGCGCAATGAGCAGTTCTTC
TRBV7-6	TRBJ2-6	few	.	CASSLGGVGANVLTF	TGTGCCAGCAGCTTAGGGGGGGTTGGGGCCAACGTCCTGACTTTC
TRBV5-1	TRBJ2-5	.	TRBD2	CASTSMGGSQETQYF	TGCGCCAGCACTTCCATGGGGGGGTCCCAAGAGACCCAGTACTTC
TRBV29-1	TRBJ2-7	.	TRBD2	CSATGTSGTGSYEQYF	TGCAGCGCTACCGGGACTAGCGGGACCGGATCCTACGAGCAGTACTTC